The clone carrying this T cell receptor (beta chain) was recorded only once. The CDR3 is 14 amino acids. Germline trimming cut 11 bases from V and 4 bases from J; bases unmatched to any gene: 12. The germline CDR1 and CDR2 sequences are MNHEY and SVGAGI. These data come from a study of control samples from healthy donors and cancer patients. Data came from immunoSEQ multiplex PCR; TCRdb stores just in-frame clones and leaves some out. The sample consists of 120,000 or so clones, 85% to 95% of them appearing once. The chain carries TRBV6-5 and TRBJ2-3; 7 bases line up with TRBD2. The sequenced sample was PBMCs. The origin of this receptor is a man aged 50-60 years with head and neck cancer. The CDR3 here is CAAREAGRADTQYF. DNA of the CDR3: TGTGCCGCCCGGGAGGCAGGGAGGGCAGATACGCAGTATTTT.